This T cell receptor beta chain is drawn from a study of blood T cells in healthy people across ages. General observations from the study: Roughly linear declines in TCR beta diversity per million T cells occurred with age.

Donors were systemically healthy Caucasian individuals from Russia aged roughly 6 to 90 years. It was roughly 10 milliliters of peripheral blood that were drawn from each donor. The second PCR ran about 6 to 12 cycles with a sample-barcoded 5' primer and J-beta primers. MiXCR, applied by TCRdb to the 5' RACE reads, yields one record per CDR3 protein. This sample has some 1.5 million distinct CDR3 sequences, with under 30% found just once. Notes on this clonotype: What it binds is unknown.

Trimming stripped 6 bases from V and 4 bases from J, with 17 bases between. The CDR3 is made up of 15 amino acids. The source material was blood. The chain employs TRBV12-3 or TRBV12-4 and TRBJ2-3, with a tentative D call TRBD1 (6 bases). The TCR originated in a woman in her twenties or thirties in good health. CDR3 region: CASSPRGTPADTQYF. CDR3 sequence (DNA): TGTGCCAGCAGCCCTAGGGGGACCCCCGCAGATACGCAGTATTTT.